This T cell receptor (beta chain) came from a study of tumor-infiltrating lymphocytes in primary liver carcinoma. By share, this clonotype counts as medium-sized (0.01 to 0.1%). With a constant-region primer, TCR beta cDNA was made from 450 to 500 ng of total RNA. TCR beta libraries came from three nested multiplex PCR rounds using slightly modified ARM-PCR. Researchers ran the first two PCR rounds for roughly 10 cycles each with TRBV1-TRBV30 forward primers and a C-beta reverse primer. TCRdb re-analysed the multiplex PCR reads in MiXCR, keeping a single row per CDR3 protein. The sample holds roughly 100,000 distinct CDR3 sequences, roughly four fifths seen once. RNA and DNA were co-extracted from about 19-30 mg of unsorted bulk tissue. With 5 bases clipped from V and 8 bases from J, the junction kept 6 bases outside the gene matches. CDR3 length: 13 residues. Germline lookup yields CDR1 MNHEY and CDR2 SVGAGI.

This TCR was recovered from a man in his forties with primary liver carcinoma and hepatitis B virus infection. V and J are TRBV6-5 and TRBJ1-1; 9 bases agree with TRBD1. Specimen: liver tumor tissue from sampling region 3. The subset: tumor region T3, left-lateral pole. CDR3 protein: CASSRTGETEAFF. The CDR3 nucleotides read TGTGCCAGCAGTAGGACAGGGGAAACAGAAGCTTTCTTT.